This entry describes one TCR beta chain. The antigen is undetermined. The sample originates from a study of cytomegalovirus exposure and HLA in healthy donors. The study, taken as a whole, reports: Common viral pathogens seemed to be connected with several of the most significant clusters, according to a later analysis. Across donors, most TCRs were seen rarely, yet some public ones were widespread.

V gave up 6 bases and J gave up 2 bases, with 21 bases separating them. The length of the CDR3 is 17 residues. 60 Vbeta and 13 Jbeta primers were used in PCR. Clones were read by immunoSEQ multiplex PCR, and TCRdb kept only the in-frame ones, dropping some. Of a few hundred thousand clones listed, around 90% are singletons. The TCR was taken from a girl aged 2 to 10 in good health and CMV-seronegative. J is TRBJ1-5 and V is TRBV5-3, with D perhaps matching TRBD1 (5 bases). TRBV5-3 is an ORF for which the function is uncertain. Sequenced material: PBMCs. The CDR3 here is CARNQYMQGSGNQPQHF. In nucleotides, the CDR3 is TGTGCCAGAAACCAATACATGCAGGGATCAGGCAATCAGCCCCAGCATTTT.